A selection of T cell receptor beta chains follows, all from one sample in a study of early T cells in non-severe SARS-CoV-2 infection. TCRdb re-analysed the 5' RACE reads in MiXCR, keeping a single row per CDR3 protein. The table shows about 60,000 distinct CDR3 sequences, with 5.5% to 6.5% occurring only once. The sample was whole blood. These receptors originate from an adult who was a healthcare worker with PCR-confirmed SARS-CoV-2 infection or an uninfected control (not recorded which). CDR3s include the opening cysteine and the closing phenylalanine or tryptophan. The D gene is left open where the match is weak. Some rows mark clone size as missing; the rest say once, few, many or name a class of expanded clone.

V gene	J gene	clone size	D gene	CDR3 DNA	CDR3 protein
TRBV6-5	TRBJ2-3	-	-	TGTGCCAGCAGTTACATGGCTCGGCAGTATTTT	CASSYMARQYF
TRBV29-1	TRBJ1-2	many	-	TGCAGCGCCCTCCTCCCAGTCGCGGGCTACACCTTC	CSALLPVAGYTF
TRBV29-1	TRBJ1-1	many	TRBD1	TGCAGCGTAGTCAGGGGGCGGACTGAAGCTTTCTTT	CSVVRGRTEAFF
TRBV20-1	TRBJ1-1	-	-	TGCAGTGCTCAGTTTTACAGGTGGGGGACTGAAGCTTTCTTT	CSAQFYRWGTEAFF
TRBV29-1	TRBJ2-7	many	TRBD1	TGCAGCGGTCACAGGGGGACTGGAGAGCAGTACTTC	CSGHRGTGEQYF
TRBV12-3/TRBV12-4	TRBJ1-2	many	TRBD1	TGTGCCAGCAAGATTCTACAGGGGCTCCAGGGCTACACCTTC	CASKILQGLQGYTF
TRBV5-6	TRBJ1-1	many	-	TGTGCCAGCAGCTCCTATAGGACACCCATGAACACTGAAGCTTTCTTT	CASSSYRTPMNTEAFF
TRBV10-2	TRBJ1-3	few	-	TGCGCCAGCAGCACTGGAAACACCATATATTTT	CASSTGNTIYF
TRBV25-1	TRBJ2-1	few	TRBD1	TGTGCCAGCAGTGAGGGGACAGGGCTATACAATGAGCAGTTCTTC	CASSEGTGLYNEQFF
TRBV7-9	TRBJ2-3	many	TRBD2	TGTGCCAGCAGCTCAGCGAGGGGCGGGAGGGATACGCAGTATTTT	CASSSARGGRDTQYF
TRBV19	TRBJ1-1	-	TRBD1	TGTGCCAGTAGTGCGGGGGACAGGGGCACTAACACTGAAGCTTTCTTT	CASSAGDRGTNTEAFF
TRBV7-9	TRBJ2-2	many	-	TGTGCCAGCAGCCATGCGAGGGTCACCGGGGAGCTGTTTTTT	CASSHARVTGELFF
TRBV6-2/TRBV6-3	TRBJ1-2	many	-	TGTGCCAGCAGCCAAACCCCGGCGTCCTACACCTTC	CASSQTPASYTF
TRBV7-2	TRBJ1-4	many	-	TGTGCCAGCAGCTTAATGGGGGAGCCTAATGAAAAACTGTTTTTT	CASSLMGEPNEKLFF
TRBV5-5	TRBJ2-5	-	TRBD2	TGTGCCAGCAGCCTGGTGGGAGCGGGGGCCTTGGGTGAGACCCAGTACTTC	CASSLVGAGALGETQYF
TRBV6-5	TRBJ2-1	-	TRBD1	TGTGCCAGCAGTCGCGGACAGGTGTTTTACAATGAGCAGTTCTTC	CASSRGQVFYNEQFF
TRBV12-3/TRBV12-4	TRBJ1-2	-	-	TGTGCCAGTGGGGTCACCGGCTATGGCTACACCTTC	CASGVTGYGYTF
TRBV24-1	TRBJ2-1	many	TRBD1	TGTGCCACCAGTGTTACCGACAGGGGATTCTACAATGAGCAGTTCTTC	CATSVTDRGFYNEQFF
TRBV12-2	TRBJ2-1	-	-	TGTGCAAGTCGCTTATTTGGCTGGCGGGGCCCCTACAATGAGCAGTTCTTC	CASRLFGWRGPYNEQFF
TRBV24-1	TRBJ2-1	many	-	TGTGCCACCAGTGATGCTCGGGGGCGGAGATACAATGAGCAGTTCTTC	CATSDARGRRYNEQFF
TRBV7-8	TRBJ2-3	few	-	TGTGCCAGCAGCCTAAGGGGGGCGGGGACAGATACGCAGTATTTT	CASSLRGAGTDTQYF
TRBV5-1	TRBJ2-1	many	TRBD2	TGCGCCAGCAGCTTTGGGACTAGCGGGAGGGCCTCCTACAATGAGCAGTTCTTC	CASSFGTSGRASYNEQFF
TRBV20-1	TRBJ1-2	many	-	TGCAGTGCTAGGACGTTGGACAGCGTGAGAGTCAACTATGGCTACACCTTC	CSARTLDSVRVNYGYTF
TRBV7-2	TRBJ2-1	few	TRBD2	TGTGCCAGCAGCCCCGGGAGGGGTGAGCAGTTCTTC	CASSPGRGEQFF
TRBV6-2/TRBV6-3	TRBJ2-2	many	-	TGTGCCAGCAGTAAGCCTTGGGAGCTGTTTTTT	CASSKPWELFF
TRBV5-1	TRBJ2-1	few	-	TGCGCCAGCAGCCCCGGGCTAAGCCCCTACAATGAGCAGTTCTTC	CASSPGLSPYNEQFF
TRBV7-9	TRBJ2-7	-	-	TGTGCCAGCAGCTTGGGACTCAACTACGAGCAGTACTTC	CASSLGLNYEQYF
TRBV4-1	TRBJ2-5	many	-	TGCGCCAGCAGCCAAGGGGGTTTAGAGACCCAGTACTTC	CASSQGGLETQYF
TRBV6-2/TRBV6-3	TRBJ2-3	many	TRBD2	TGTGCCAGCAGTGGACTAGTAGATACGCAGTATTTT	CASSGLVDTQYF
TRBV20-1	TRBJ1-2	few	-	TGCAGTGCGTCACCAGGGGTTTCTAACTATGGCTACACCTTC	CSASPGVSNYGYTF
TRBV20-1	TRBJ2-7	-	-	TGCAGTGCTAGCTTAGAGGGCGGGATCGACGAGCAGTACTTC	CSASLEGGIDEQYF
TRBV21-1	TRBJ2-1	many	-	TGTGCCAGCAGCACGATGGGGCTAGCGGGATCCTACAATGAGCAGTTCTTC	CASSTMGLAGSYNEQFF
TRBV14	TRBJ2-3	-	-	TGTGCCAGCAGCCAAGATTTCACAGATACGCAGTATTTT	CASSQDFTDTQYF
TRBV20-1	TRBJ1-5	many	-	TGCAGTGCTAAGGGTGTAGGTAAAGCGGCTCAGCCCCAGCATTTT	CSAKGVGKAAQPQHF
TRBV7-9	TRBJ2-3	-	-	TGTGCCAGCAGCTTTGGCGGGGCGCAGTATTTT	CASSFGGAQYF
TRBV27	TRBJ2-2	-	-	TGTGCCAGCAGGATAGGGGGTTTGGGCGCCGGGGAGCTGTTTTTT	CASRIGGLGAGELFF
TRBV5-1	TRBJ1-5	many	-	TGCGCCAGCAGCTTGGAAGGTAGCAATCAGCCCCAGCATTTT	CASSLEGSNQPQHF
TRBV6-5	TRBJ1-5	many	-	TGTGCCAGCAGTAGACAGTCTTATAGCAATCAGCCCCAGCATTTT	CASSRQSYSNQPQHF
TRBV6-5	TRBJ1-5	-	TRBD1	TGTGCCAGCAGCCCCGGGACAGGGGATCAGCCCCAGCATTTT	CASSPGTGDQPQHF
TRBV29-1	TRBJ1-3	many	-	TGCAGCGTTGAGTTGGGGTCCGGAAACACCATATATTTT	CSVELGSGNTIYF
TRBV6-2/TRBV6-3	TRBJ2-7	many	-	TGTGCCAGCAGTTACCGGAGGCCCCCGGAGTACTTC	CASSYRRPPEYF